These 19 T cell receptor beta chains were all obtained from the same sample, sequenced in a study of T cells after yellow fever vaccination. Using its own MiXCR run on the 5' RACE reads, TCRdb lists one record per CDR3 protein. The repertoire consists of a few hundred thousand distinct CDR3 sequences, with roughly 11% occurring once and the leading ten covering around 18%. Sample: PBMCs, taken on the day of the first yellow fever vaccination. The receptors stem from a man between 18 and 35 years old who received the YFV17D yellow fever vaccine.

V and J are TRBV4-1 and TRBJ1-4; D not resolved. The V and J ends lost 4 bases and 8 bases respectively, with 8 bases between them. Germline lookup yields CDR1 MGHRA and CDR2 YSYEKL. This CDR3 is built from 12 residues. CDR3 residues: CASSPEGEKLFF. CDR3 DNA sequence: TGCGCCAGCAGCCCGGAGGGAGAAAAACTGTTTTTT.

This clonotype was counted only a few times. V and J are TRBV4-3 and TRBJ1-5; 9 nucleotides match TRBD1. Germline assignment: CDR1 LGHNA and CDR2 YSLEER. After removal of 4 bases from V and 7 bases from J, the junction contained 8 bases not matched to a gene. The CDR3 spans 15 residues. The CDR3 spells CASSRGTGKEQPQHF. DNA for the CDR3: TGCGCCAGCAGCCGCGGGACAGGGAAGGAACAGCCCCAGCATTTT.

This clonotype was observed a few times. J is TRBJ2-1 and V is TRBV12-3 or TRBV12-4; 8 nucleotides line up with TRBD1. The CDR3 length is 20 residues. The V and J ends lost 5 bases and 3 bases, in that order; junction bases with no gene match: 21. CDR3 nucleotides: TGTGCCAGCAGTACGATAACCGGGACAGGAAGGCCGGGGTTCTACAATGAGCAGTTCTTC. Protein product: CASSTITGTGRPGFYNEQFF.

The rearrangement joins TRBV11-2 to TRBJ1-1, with D perhaps matching TRBD1 (6 bases). Germline V gene sequence: CDR1 SGHAT, CDR2 FQNNGV. V was pared by 6 bases and J by 3 bases, with 23 bases between. The CDR3 runs 17 residues. In nucleotides, the CDR3 is TGTGCCAGCAGGCCCCTCAGGGGACCCACACGCCACACTGAAGCTTTCTTT. It specifies CASRPLRGPTRHTEAFF.

This chain uses TRBV20-1 with TRBJ2-3; D gene unclear. This CDR3 has 13 amino acids. From germline, CDR1 is DFQATT and CDR2 SNEGSKA (reference sequence). With 3 bases removed from V and 2 bases from J, the gap between germline ends came to 9 bases. CDR3 coding DNA: TGCAGTGCTAGGGACCAGCCCACAGATACGCAGTATTTT. Its protein product is CSARDQPTDTQYF.

In this sample, this clonotype turned up a few times. The chain couples TRBV6-5 to TRBJ1-6; D is undetermined. The CDR3 covers 16 residues. V lost 4 bases to trimming and J lost 7 bases, with 17 bases between them. CDR1 and CDR2 from the germline V gene are MNHEY and SVGAGI. This CDR3 reads CASSSSLGHGNSPLHF. As DNA, the CDR3 is TGTGCCAGCAGTTCCTCACTCGGGCATGGGAATTCACCCCTCCACTTT.

This clonotype was counted only a few times. This chain connects TRBV27 to TRBJ2-5; D is unclear. Germline assignment: CDR1 MNHEY and CDR2 SMNVEV (reference sequence). V was clipped by 1 base and J by 0 bases, with 6 bases between them. The CDR3 consists of 14 residues. CDR3 DNA sequence: TGTGCCAGCAGTTTATGGGCTAACCAAGAGACCCAGTACTTC. It yields the protein CASSLWANQETQYF.

This clonotype was counted only a few times. The gene calls are TRBV4-3 and TRBJ2-2; unclear D gene. The CDR3 loop spans 13 amino acids. Trimming left V 0 bases short and J 7 bases short, with 6 bases between. In germline, CDR1 is LGHNA, CDR2 YSLEER. The DNA for the CDR3 is TGCGCCAGCAGCCAAGAACAAGTCGGGGAGCTGTTTTTT. Its translation is CASSQEQVGELFF.

This clonotype was observed many times. CDR3 DNA: TGTGCCAGCAGGGCGGACAGAGAGACCCAGTACTTC. It yields the protein CASRADRETQYF. The V call is TRBV2, the J call TRBJ2-5; D is possibly TRBD1 (6 bases). The CDR3 covers 12 residues. Deletions cut 6 bases from V and 4 bases from J, with 9 bases between. Germline loops: CDR1 SNHLY, CDR2 FYNNEI.

This clonotype was seen a few times. The rearrangement joins TRBV20-1 to TRBJ2-3; D is unresolved. Trimming pared 6 bases from V and 0 bases from J, leaving 7 bases between. CDR1 is DFQATT and CDR2 is SNEGSKA in the germline V gene (reference sequence). The CDR3 has 12 residues. The CDR3 nucleotides are TGCAGTGCCCAGGACAGCACAGATACGCAGTATTTT. This encodes CSAQDSTDTQYF.

J is TRBJ2-7 and V is TRBV24-1; D gene ambiguous. Between the trimmed V and J ends, which lost 4 bases and 0 bases, there was a span of 9 bases. Looked up from germline, CDR1 is KGHDR and CDR2 is SFDVKD. The CDR3 is 14 residues long. This CDR3 reads CATSEDGFSYEQYV. CDR3 nucleotides: TGTGCCACCAGTGAGGACGGTTTCTCCTACGAGCAGTACGTC.

This clonotype has more than one count but fewer than ten. V and J are TRBV24-1 and TRBJ2-7; 11 nucleotides line up with TRBD1. The CDR3 consists of 14 residues. V lost 9 bases and J lost 5; bases outside the gene matches: 8. From germline, CDR1 is KGHDR and CDR2 SFDVKD. The CDR3 loop is CATRTGGHSDEQYF. DNA of the CDR3: TGTGCCACCCGGACAGGGGGCCATTCGGACGAGCAGTACTTC.

This clonotype appeared a few times. The chain recombines TRBV5-1 with TRBJ2-3, with 7 positions matching TRBD1. V dropped 2 bases and J dropped 4; count of bases not matched to a gene: 13. Germline V gene data show CDR1 as SGHRS and CDR2 as YFSETQ. The CDR3 spans 17 residues. Here the CDR3 reads CASSLRGDRVIADTQYF. CDR3 in DNA: TGCGCCAGCAGCTTAAGGGGAGACAGGGTGATAGCAGATACGCAGTATTTT.

This chain uses TRBV20-1 with TRBJ2-3; 9 bases fit TRBD2. The CDR3 runs 15 residues. Germline V CDR1 and CDR2: DFQATT, SNEGSKA (reference sequence). Unmatched junction bases numbered 6, after V lost 0 bases and J lost 5 bases. CDR3 sequence reads: CSARDPRGGQDTQYF. The CDR3 coding sequence is TGCAGTGCTAGAGATCCGCGGGGGGGCCAAGATACGCAGTATTTT.

This clonotype was seen more than once but under ten times. The V call is TRBV6-2 or TRBV6-3, the J call TRBJ2-5, with D tentatively TRBD2 (5 bases). Trimming stripped 1 base from V and 6 bases from J, with 21 bases between. The CDR3 covers 17 residues. From germline, CDR1 is MNHEY and CDR2 SVGEGT. The DNA for the CDR3 is TGTGCCAGCAGTTACTGGATTCGGGCTACCCCGGGAAAGACCCAGTACTTC. Translating gives CASSYWIRATPGKTQYF.

This clonotype was counted only a few times. The J gene is TRBJ2-7, the V gene TRBV6-6, with D uncertain. Germline lookup yields CDR1 MNHNY and CDR2 SVGAGI (reference sequence). This CDR3 comprises 12 residues. The V and J ends lost 6 bases and 5 bases respectively, with 11 bases between them. CDR3 loop: CASSSQRHEQYV. DNA for the CDR3: TGTGCCAGCAGCAGCCAGAGACACGAGCAGTACGTC.

In nucleotides, the CDR3 is TGTGCCAGCAGCCGGCGAGATACGCAGTATTTT. Translated, it gives CASSRRDTQYF. The V gene is TRBV3-1, the J gene TRBJ2-3; no firm D call. The CDR3 spans 11 residues. V was pared by 4 bases and J by 5 bases, with 4 bases between. Germline-derived CDR1 and CDR2 are LGHDT and YNNKEL (reference sequence).

This clonotype was seen a handful of times. The V and J genes are TRBV11-2 and TRBJ2-3; 11 positions agree with TRBD2. With 4 bases clipped from V and 5 bases from J, the junction kept 11 bases outside the gene matches. The CDR3 runs 17 residues. Germline CDR1 SGHAT, CDR2 FQNNGV. CDR3 in DNA: TGTGCCAGCAGCTCACCCCGGACTAGCGGGTATGGAGATACGCAGTATTTT. It specifies CASSSPRTSGYGDTQYF.

This clonotype showed up just a few times. The chain combines TRBV12-3 or TRBV12-4 with TRBJ2-2; 15 bases are a match to TRBD2. The CDR3 is 17 amino acids. V shed 7 bases, J shed 1 base, and the junction held 4 bases outside the gene matches. The DNA for the CDR3 is TGTGCCAGCACTCCGGGACTAGCGGGGGGGAACACCGGGGAGCTGTTTTTT. Protein: CASTPGLAGGNTGELFF.